The next 32 T cell receptor beta chains were all read from a single sample in a study of blood T cell repertoires in COVID-19. The data were produced by immunoSEQ multiplex PCR, yet TCRdb's version contains in-frame clones alone and is incomplete. This sample has 250,000 to 300,000 clones, with roughly 87% found just once. Sequenced material: PBMCs or T cells enriched from blood (not recorded which). These receptor sequences come from a woman aged 30 to 39 who had recovered from COVID-19.

This clone was detected a few times. V is TRBV10-1 and J is TRBJ2-1; D uncertain. The CDR3 covers 12 residues. Germline loops: CDR1 WNHNN, CDR2 SYGVQD (reference sequence). The germline V and J ends were trimmed by 3 bases and 9 bases, with 9 bases remaining between them. The CDR3 DNA reads TGCGCCAGCAGTGACCCCCTAGGTGAGCAGTTCTTC. Protein: CASSDPLGEQFF.

This sequence joins TRBV27 and TRBJ2-1; TRBD1 matches 9 bases. V was clipped by 6 bases and J by 6 bases; unmatched bases: 9. The CDR3 totals 15 residues. CDR1 is MNHEY and CDR2 is SMNVEV in the germline V gene (reference sequence). CDR3 loop: CASRAGTGFLNEQFF. The CDR3 nucleotides are TGTGCCAGCAGAGCCGGGACAGGGTTTCTCAATGAGCAGTTCTTC.

The V call is TRBV7-9, the J call TRBJ1-2; 7 positions match TRBD1. The V segment lost 1 base and the J segment 7 bases; nucleotides outside the gene matches: 9. This CDR3 region has 15 residues. Per the germline V gene, CDR1 is SEHNR and CDR2 is FQNEAQ (reference sequence). CDR3 sequence (DNA): TGTGCCAGCAGCTTAGTAGGCTCAGGGGGTGTTGGCTACACCTTC. It is translated as CASSLVGSGGVGYTF.

The CDR3 region has the DNA TGTGCCAGCAGCCAAGAATCGCCTCTACTAGCCGGCTCCTACAATGAGCAGTTCTTC. Its protein is CASSQESPLLAGSYNEQFF. The rearrangement uses TRBV3-1 (or the pseudogene TRBV3-2) and TRBJ2-1, with D possibly TRBD2 on 6 matching bases. Deletions cut 0 bases from V and 0 bases from J, with 18 bases between. This CDR3 comprises 19 residues. Germline assignment: CDR1 LGHDT and CDR2 YNNKEL (reference sequence).

The rearrangement links TRBV12-3 or TRBV12-4 to TRBJ2-7, with D possibly TRBD1 on 5 matching bases. This CDR3 spans 13 amino acids. Trimming pared 5 bases from V and 2 bases from J, leaving 10 bases between. In DNA, the CDR3 is TGTGCCAGCAGTCAGGGCCCGACCTACGAGCAGTACTTC. This gives the protein CASSQGPTYEQYF.

V usage is TRBV19 and J usage is TRBJ1-2, with 7 bases identical to TRBD1. Germline loops: CDR1 LNHDA, CDR2 SQIVND (reference sequence). The CDR3 contains 15 residues. V trimming: 7 bases; J trimming: 4 bases; junction bases outside the gene matches: 12. The CDR3 spells CASTARDRDSYGYTF. The CDR3 nucleotides are TGTGCCAGTACCGCCCGGGACAGAGACTCCTATGGCTACACCTTC.

This clone was counted only a few times. V is TRBV5-4 and J is TRBJ1-2; 8 bases align to TRBD1. Trimming removed 4 bases from V and 4 bases from J; junction bases left unmatched: 6. The CDR3 sequence is 14 residues long. Germline CDR1 and CDR2: SGHNT and YYREEE (reference sequence). DNA for the CDR3: TGTGCCAGCAGCCCGCCCGGACAGGGCTATGGCTACACCTTC. This sequence encodes CASSPPGQGYGYTF.

The chain recombines TRBV25-1 with TRBJ2-7; 15 nucleotides agree with TRBD2. Germline CDR1 MGHDK, CDR2 SYGVNS. The length of the CDR3 is 17 residues. V gave up 7 bases and J gave up 1 base; unmatched junction bases: 8. CDR3 protein: CASTGLAGGRRSYEQYF. The CDR3 DNA is TGTGCCAGCACCGGACTAGCGGGAGGGAGGAGGTCCTACGAGCAGTACTTC.

CDR3 nucleotides: TGTGCCAGCAGTTTATCGGGACACCGCTGGGAAGCTTTCTTT. Translated, it gives CASSLSGHRWEAFF. The chain links TRBV27 to TRBJ1-1; TRBD1 is a possible D gene (6 bases). With 0 bases removed from V and 8 bases from J, the gap between germline ends came to 13 bases. Germline V lookup: CDR1 MNHEY, CDR2 SMNVEV (reference sequence). The CDR3 length is 14 residues.

The chain combines TRBV27 with TRBJ2-1, with D possibly matching TRBD2 (5 bases). The CDR3 runs to 15 residues. Germline CDR1 is MNHEY and CDR2 is SMNVEV (reference sequence). The V end lost 3 bases, the J end lost 10 bases, and 19 bases lay between the germline ends. In DNA form, the CDR3 reads TGTGCCAGCAGTTTCTGGGAGTTGGGGAAAGAGGAGCAGTTCTTC. Translating gives CASSFWELGKEEQFF.

V gene TRBV18 combines with J gene TRBJ1-4; possible D gene TRBD1, 5 bases. This CDR3 comprises 14 residues. Between the trimmed V and J ends, which lost 4 bases and 5 bases, there was a span of 11 bases. In germline, CDR1 is KGHSH, CDR2 LQKENI. The CDR3 sequence: CASSLSQGNEKLFF. CDR3 DNA: TGTGCCAGCTCACTCTCCCAGGGAAATGAAAAACTGTTTTTT.

The chain carries TRBV19 and TRBJ1-5; 8 bases map to TRBD1. The CDR3 totals 17 residues. V shed 4 bases and J 5 bases; nucleotides not matched to a gene: 13. Germline CDR1 LNHDA, CDR2 SQIVND (reference sequence). CDR3 DNA sequence: TGTGCCAGTAGTACCGGTCGGACAGGGAGGAGGGATCAGCCCCAGCATTTT. It is translated as CASSTGRTGRRDQPQHF.

This clone is a singleton in its sample. The chain carries TRBV27 and TRBJ2-1, with 7 bases aligning to TRBD1. The germline gives CDR1 MNHEY, CDR2 SMNVEV (reference sequence). V shed 7 bases, J shed 1 base, and the junction held 1 base outside the gene matches. The CDR3 runs 13 residues. CDR3 bases: TGTGCCAGCAAGGACAGGTCCTACAATGAGCAGTTCTTC. This gives the protein CASKDRSYNEQFF.

J is TRBJ1-4 and V is TRBV5-1, with 7 bases fitting TRBD1. Germline V gene data show CDR1 as SGHRS and CDR2 as YFSETQ. CDR3 length: 19 residues. J lost 0 bases, V lost 2 bases, and 13 bases had no gene match. In DNA, the CDR3 is TGCGCCAGCAGCTTTATACTTCGGGACAGAATCACAACTAATGAAAAACTGTTTTTT. Protein product: CASSFILRDRITTNEKLFF.

The rearrangement links TRBV28 to TRBJ1-5; 7 bases line up with TRBD1. The germline V gene encodes CDR1 MDHEN and CDR2 SYDVKM. The CDR3 has 19 residues. Unmatched junction bases numbered 16, after V lost 5 bases and J lost 0 bases. The CDR3 here is CASSPHRGLDPYSNQPQHF. Written as DNA, the CDR3 is TGTGCCAGCAGTCCCCACAGGGGCCTCGACCCGTATAGCAATCAGCCCCAGCATTTT.

The rearrangement joins TRBV27 to TRBJ1-1, with TRBD1 identical over 9 bases. The CDR3 totals 16 residues. V shed 8 bases, J shed 1 base, and the junction held 11 bases outside the gene matches. CDR1 MNHEY and CDR2 SMNVEV come from the germline V gene (reference sequence). CDR3 sequence reads: CASCRNPGQGNTEAFF. The CDR3, as DNA: TGTGCCAGCTGCCGTAACCCGGGACAGGGGAACACTGAAGCTTTCTTT.

This chain links TRBV7-9 with TRBJ1-4, with a tentative D call TRBD1 (5 bases). V lost 6 bases, J lost 5 bases, and 13 bases lay in between. CDR1 is SEHNR and CDR2 is FQNEAQ in the germline V gene (reference sequence). The CDR3 has 14 residues. The CDR3: CASRRGTANEKLFF. DNA of the CDR3: TGTGCCAGCAGGAGAGGGACTGCCAATGAAAAACTGTTTTTT.

The V gene is TRBV5-1, the J gene TRBJ2-1, with D possibly TRBD1 on 6 matching bases. Per the germline V gene, CDR1 is SGHRS and CDR2 is YFSETQ. V was clipped by 7 bases and J by 7 bases, with 24 bases between them. The CDR3 sequence is 16 residues long. This CDR3 reads CASQRGSSLITNEQFF. The CDR3 nucleotides are TGCGCCAGCCAGAGGGGGTCGTCCCTTATCACGAATGAGCAGTTCTTC.

V and J are TRBV7-9 and TRBJ1-3; D is undetermined. CDR1 SEHNR and CDR2 FQNEAQ come from the germline V gene (reference sequence). The CDR3 has 16 residues. V was cut by 3 bases and J by 1 base, with 13 bases left in between. This CDR3 reads CASSFARAGSGNTIYF. The CDR3 coding sequence is TGTGCCAGCAGCTTCGCTCGGGCGGGGTCTGGAAACACCATATATTTT.

This chain links TRBV15 with TRBJ2-7, with a weak D call TRBD1 (6 bases). V was trimmed by 4 bases and J by 0 bases, leaving 10 bases between them. The CDR3 is 14 residues long. CDR1 is LNHNV and CDR2 is YYDKDF in the germline V gene (reference sequence). The CDR3 here is CATSTWTVSYEQYF. CDR3 bases: TGTGCCACCAGCACCTGGACAGTCTCCTACGAGCAGTACTTC.

The chain employs TRBV10-3 and TRBJ2-1; 7 positions match TRBD1. The germline V gene has CDR1 ENHRY and CDR2 SYGVKD. V gave up 6 bases and J gave up 8 bases; unmatched junction bases: 10. The CDR3 is 14 amino acids. The CDR3 protein is CAIRSDRARDEQFF. The CDR3 bases are TGTGCCATCAGATCTGACAGGGCCCGCGATGAGCAGTTCTTC.

V is TRBV28 and J is TRBJ2-5, with 7 bases lining up with TRBD2. V trimming: 6 bases; J trimming: 1 base; junction bases outside the gene matches: 11. CDR3 length: 16 residues. Germline V gene data show CDR1 as MDHEN and CDR2 as SYDVKM. Written as DNA, the CDR3 is TGTGCCAGCAGCGTTGACGGGGGGTGGGTCCAAGAGACCCAGTACTTC. Translated: CASSVDGGWVQETQYF.

The V call is TRBV27, the J call TRBJ1-2; a weak D match, TRBD1 (6 bases). The germline V gene encodes CDR1 MNHEY and CDR2 SMNVEV (reference sequence). V shed 8 bases and J shed 1 base, with 17 bases lying between them. The CDR3 length is 15 residues. CDR3 sequence: CASAGGHRYNYGYTF. The CDR3 DNA follows: TGTGCCAGCGCGGGGGGACATCGCTATAACTATGGCTACACCTTC.

The CDR3 DNA follows: TGTGCCAGCAGCCCCTCTTCGGCAGATACGCAGTATTTT. The encoded protein is CASSPSSADTQYF. V gene TRBV11-3 combines with J gene TRBJ2-3; no firm D call. CDR3 size: 13 residues. The V end lost 5 bases, the J end lost 4 bases, and 10 bases lay between the germline ends. CDR1 SGHNT and CDR2 YENEEA come from the germline V gene.

The chain is built from TRBV7-3 and TRBJ2-5; TRBD2 might be the D (5 bases). V was cut by 5 bases and J by 4 bases, with 11 bases left in between. This CDR3 region has 13 residues. Germline CDR1 SGHTA, CDR2 FQGTGA. CDR3 loop: CASSLLGGETQYF. In DNA, the CDR3 is TGTGCCAGCAGCCTGCTCGGAGGAGAGACCCAGTACTTC. Full variable domain (rest looked up from reference TRBV7-3 and TRBJ2-5): GAGVSQTPSNKVTEKGKYVELRCDPISGHTALYWYRQSLGQGPEFLIYFQGTGAADDSGLPNDRFFAVRPEGSVSTLKIQRTERGDSAVYLCASSLLGGETQYFGPGTRLLVL.

The chain joins TRBV30 to TRBJ2-1, with D possibly matching TRBD1 (6 bases). V gave up 5 bases and J gave up 1 base, with 15 bases separating them. The CDR3 consists of 15 residues. CDR1 GTSNPN and CDR2 SVGIG come from the germline V gene (reference sequence). The chain's CDR3 is CAWGLQGGSYNEQFF. CDR3 bases: TGTGCCTGGGGCTTACAGGGTGGGTCCTACAATGAGCAGTTCTTC.

The chain links TRBV6-6 to TRBJ2-7; D might be TRBD1 (6 bases). The V end lost 0 bases, the J end lost 3 bases, and 15 bases lay between the germline ends. The CDR3 totals 16 residues. The germline V gene encodes CDR1 MNHNY and CDR2 SVGAGI (reference sequence). CDR3 sequence reads: CASSYSNRVPSYEQYF. The DNA of the CDR3 is TGTGCCAGCAGTTACTCTAACAGGGTACCGAGCTACGAGCAGTACTTC.

This sequence joins TRBV4-3 and TRBJ2-2; D is ambiguous. Germline V CDR1 and CDR2: LGHNA, YSLEER. The CDR3 has 13 amino acids. V lost 0 bases and J 5 bases, leaving 4 bases between the germline ends. CDR3 loop: CASSQDRTGELFF. For the CDR3, the DNA is TGCGCCAGCAGCCAAGACAGGACCGGGGAGCTGTTTTTT.

This chain uses TRBV28 with TRBJ1-2; D not certain. This CDR3 has 13 residues. Looked up from germline, CDR1 is MDHEN and CDR2 is SYDVKM. The ends were cut back, 2 bases at V and 10 bases at J, with 14 bases in the middle. The CDR3: CASSLGSGGTYTF. The CDR3 region has the DNA TGTGCCAGCAGTTTAGGGTCCGGCGGTACCTACACCTTC.

The CDR3 region is CASSPRFGAEAFF. The CDR3 DNA sequence: TGTGCCAGTAGCCCAAGGTTCGGGGCTGAAGCTTTCTTT. The chain combines TRBV19 with TRBJ1-1; unclear D gene. Germline V gene sequence: CDR1 LNHDA, CDR2 SQIVND (reference sequence). V was cut by 6 bases and J by 6 bases, with 14 bases left in between. This CDR3 is 13 amino acids long.

The chain combines TRBV9 with TRBJ1-2; 7 nucleotides agree with TRBD1. With V trimmed by 2 bases and J by 6 bases, 10 bases remained unmatched. Germline CDR1 and CDR2: SGDLS and YYNGEE. CDR3 length equals 15 residues. DNA for the CDR3: TGTGCCAGCAGCGTTGACAGGGCCCCCCTGAATGGCTACACCTTC. It codes for CASSVDRAPLNGYTF.

The chain has TRBV7-9 and TRBJ2-7; 10 bases are shared with TRBD1. V lost 4 bases and J lost 5; bases outside the gene matches: 11. Per the germline V gene, CDR1 is SEHNR and CDR2 is FQNEAQ (reference sequence). The CDR3 has 16 amino acids. CDR3 in DNA: TGTGCCAGCAGCTCCCCCCTCCGGGACAGGGGCCACGAGCAGTACTTC. The encoded protein is CASSSPLRDRGHEQYF. The full variable domain, rest sourced from reference TRBV7-9 and TRBJ2-7, is DTGVSQNPRHKITKRGQNVTFRCDPISEHNRLYWYRQTLGQGPEFLTYFQNEAQLEKSRLLSDRFSAERPKGSFSTLEIQRTEQGDSAMYLCASSSPLRDRGHEQYFGPGTRLTVT.